What follows are 30 T cell receptor beta chains derived from one specimen sequenced in a study of Ad26.COV2.S vaccination and SARS-CoV-2 variants. Using immunoSEQ multiplex PCR, the repertoire was profiled, and TCRdb retains in-frame clones only, with some absent. The sample carries 430,000 or so clones, around 90% recorded once. Documented treatment: some 19 received Ad26.COV2.S at low or high dose, single or two shots; roughly five received placebo; per-sample allocation not given. Sample collection was performed on day 63 after the first vaccine or placebo injection. This specimen consisted of peripheral blood, obtained in a trial of Ad26.COV2.S vaccine versus placebo. These receptor sequences come from a person aged 18-65 years who received the Ad26.COV2.S COVID-19 vaccine or a placebo.

The V and J genes are TRBV5-4 and TRBJ2-1, with TRBD2 matching 11 bases. The J segment lost 8 bases and the V segment lost 3 bases, leaving 10 bases of the junction unmatched. The CDR3 totals 16 residues. CDR1 is SGHNT, CDR2 YYREEE, per germline (reference sequence). CDR3 in DNA: TGTGCCAGCAGCTGGGGTAGCGGGAGGGCTCGGGATGAGCAGTTCTTC. It is translated as CASSWGSGRARDEQFF.

This chain uses TRBV24-1 with TRBJ1-2; no clear D gene. V lost 3 bases, J lost 6 bases, and 10 bases lay in between. Germline assignment: CDR1 KGHDR and CDR2 SFDVKD. CDR3 length: 13 amino acids. This CDR3 is CATSDQYPNGYTF. The CDR3 DNA reads TGTGCCACCAGTGATCAATACCCGAATGGCTACACCTTC.

The chain uses TRBV7-4 and TRBJ1-1; the match to TRBD1 covers 9 bases. This CDR3 is 20 amino acids long. CDR1 SGHVT and CDR2 SQSDAQ come from the germline V gene. The ends lost 0 bases at V and 1 base at J; junction bases unmatched: 15. DNA of the CDR3: TGTGCCAGCAGCTTAGCACTTTATGGGCGGGACAGGGCTAGGAACACTGAAGCTTTCTTT. It codes for CASSLALYGRDRARNTEAFF.

The chain has TRBV19 and TRBJ1-1; D not certain. V lost 6 bases and J lost 0, with 20 bases in between. The CDR3 runs to 17 residues. Germline-derived CDR1 and CDR2 are LNHDA and SQIVND (reference sequence). DNA of the CDR3: TGTGCCAGTAGCCGACTTCCCTCGGAGATGATGAACACTGAAGCTTTCTTT. It is translated as CASSRLPSEMMNTEAFF.

V gene TRBV28 combines with J gene TRBJ2-1; TRBD1 matches 7 bases. The CDR3 totals 17 residues. Germline V gene lookup returns CDR1 MDHEN and CDR2 SYDVKM. After removal of 3 bases from V and 0 bases from J, the junction contained 8 bases not matched to a gene. The CDR3 DNA is TGTGCCAGCAGTTTGCTCAAGGGGGCCGGCTCCTACAATGAGCAGTTCTTC. This codes for CASSLLKGAGSYNEQFF.

In this sample, this clone turned up once. This sequence joins TRBV24-1 and TRBJ2-1; TRBD1 matches at 11 bases. After removal of 4 bases from V and 7 bases from J, the junction contained 5 bases not matched to a gene. The CDR3 is made up of 15 amino acids. Germline CDR1 reads KGHDR; CDR2 reads SFDVKD. The CDR3 protein is CATSERTGGRNEQFF. The CDR3 DNA reads TGTGCCACCAGTGAAAGGACAGGGGGCCGAAATGAGCAGTTCTTC.

The chain couples TRBV7-9 to TRBJ2-7, with D hard to call. Trimming removed 2 bases from V and 5 bases from J, with 10 bases in between. Looked up from germline, CDR1 is SEHNR and CDR2 is FQNEAQ (reference sequence). This CDR3 is built from 13 residues. The CDR3 loop reads CASSLWGPDEQYF. DNA of the CDR3: TGTGCCAGCAGCTTATGGGGTCCCGACGAGCAGTACTTC. The variable domain in full, with the rest retrieved from reference TRBV7-9 and TRBJ2-7, is DTGVSQNPRHKITKRGQNVTFRCDPISEHNRLYWYRQTLGQGPEFLTYFQNEAQLEKSRLLSDRFSAERPKGSFSTLEIQRTEQGDSAMYLCASSLWGPDEQYFGPGTRLTVT.

This chain connects TRBV7-2 to TRBJ1-1; tentatively, D is TRBD1 (5 bases). The germline V gene encodes CDR1 SGHTA and CDR2 FQGNSA. CDR3 length equals 19 residues. Trimming removed 5 bases from V and 5 bases from J, with 30 bases in between. Here the CDR3 reads CASSKAVSGTWGLLTEAFF. CDR3 sequence (DNA): TGTGCCAGCAGCAAAGCGGTATCCGGGACGTGGGGGTTATTGACTGAAGCTTTCTTT.

The chain employs TRBV30 and TRBJ1-1, with 7 bases lining up with TRBD1. Looked up from germline, CDR1 is GTSNPN and CDR2 is SVGIG (reference sequence). The CDR3 covers 15 residues. V lost 1 base, J lost 0 bases, and 5 bases stayed unmatched. CDR3 sequence: CAWSETGTVNTEAFF. DNA for the CDR3: TGTGCCTGGAGTGAAACCGGGACAGTGAACACTGAAGCTTTCTTT.

The chain has TRBV7-8 and TRBJ2-7; D is unclear. The CDR3 has 13 residues. The V gene lost 2 bases and the J gene lost 3 bases, with 8 bases spanning the gap. Germline-derived CDR1 and CDR2 are SGHVS and FQNEAQ. CDR3 DNA sequence: TGTGCCAGCAGCTTAATCTCTAACTACGAGCAGTACTTC. Translated: CASSLISNYEQYF.

The chain couples TRBV7-2 to TRBJ1-2; D unclear. The CDR3 has 12 amino acids. The ends were cut back, 8 bases at V and 2 bases at J, with 9 bases in the middle. Germline CDR1 reads SGHTA; CDR2 reads FQGNSA. The CDR3 DNA sequence: TGTGCCAGCGGCGACCAGAACTATGGCTACACCTTC. This codes for CASGDQNYGYTF.

This clone appeared a single time. The J gene is TRBJ2-6, the V gene TRBV7-2, with D unclear. Germline V CDR1 and CDR2: SGHTA, FQGNSA. V shed 1 base and J shed 3 bases, with 13 bases lying between them. The CDR3 spans 17 residues. The CDR3 region is CASSLVLAVFGANVLTF. The CDR3 DNA is TGTGCCAGCAGCTTAGTTTTAGCCGTCTTTGGGGCCAACGTCCTGACTTTC.

The V gene is TRBV30, the J gene TRBJ1-4; possibly TRBD1 for D (6 bases). V lost 5 bases and J lost 8, with 12 bases in between. The CDR3 is made up of 12 amino acids. Germline-derived CDR1 and CDR2 are GTSNPN and SVGIG (reference sequence). CDR3 in amino acids: CAWGGLGEKLFF. DNA for the CDR3: TGTGCCTGGGGGGGGCTGGGGGAAAAACTGTTTTTT.

The chain combines TRBV10-1 with TRBJ2-1; 12 bases agree with TRBD2. The germline CDR1 and CDR2 sequences are WNHNN and SYGVQD (reference sequence). The CDR3 totals 15 residues. J was trimmed by 5 bases and V by 9 bases; bases with no gene match: 8. DNA for the CDR3: TGCGCCAGGACGACTAGCGGGAGAAAGAACAATGAGCAGTTCTTC. Protein product: CARTTSGRKNNEQFF.

The rearrangement joins TRBV2 to TRBJ2-4, with 9 bases that match TRBD1. The CDR3 consists of 15 residues. The germline CDR1 and CDR2 sequences are SNHLY and FYNNEI. V trimming: 7 bases; J trimming: 7 bases; junction bases outside the gene matches: 11. The CDR3 is CASIRTGVLSNIQYF. CDR3 DNA: TGTGCCAGCATCCGGACAGGGGTATTAAGTAACATTCAGTACTTC.

The gene calls are TRBV28 and TRBJ2-1; TRBD2 agrees at 7 bases. The CDR3 covers 16 residues. Germline V CDR1 and CDR2: MDHEN, SYDVKM. The ends lost 5 bases at V and 6 bases at J; junction bases unmatched: 13. The CDR3 spells CASSNSGDPASNEQFF. DNA of the CDR3: TGTGCCAGCAGTAACAGCGGGGACCCCGCTTCCAATGAGCAGTTCTTC.

The chain couples TRBV29-1 to TRBJ1-2; 7 nucleotides line up with TRBD1. The CDR3 extends over 14 amino acids. With V trimmed by 4 bases and J by 0 bases, 5 bases remained unmatched. Per germline, CDR1 SQVTM and CDR2 ANQGSEA. CDR3 amino acids: CSVAGGTANYGYTF. CDR3 DNA: TGCAGCGTTGCAGGGGGTACAGCTAACTATGGCTACACCTTC. The variable domain in full, with the rest retrieved from reference TRBV29-1 and TRBJ1-2, is SAVISQKPSRDICQRGTSLTIQCQVDSQVTMMFWYRQQPGQSLTLIATANQGSEATYESGFVIDKFPISRPNLTFSTLTVSNMSPEDSSIYLCSVAGGTANYGYTFGSGTRLTVV.

The rearrangement joins TRBV4-1 to TRBJ2-7; 10 bases are shared with TRBD2. Per germline, CDR1 MGHRA and CDR2 YSYEKL. V lost 3 bases and J lost 0; bases outside the gene matches: 11. The CDR3 consists of 18 residues. This chain's CDR3 is CASSHFGAASGSSYEQYF. CDR3 in DNA: TGCGCCAGCAGCCACTTTGGGGCGGCTAGCGGGAGCTCCTACGAGCAGTACTTC.

V is TRBV7-9 and J is TRBJ2-1, with TRBD2 identical over 8 bases. The CDR3 has 14 residues. CDR1 SEHNR and CDR2 FQNEAQ come from the germline V gene (reference sequence). V shed 1 base and J 9 bases; nucleotides not matched to a gene: 5. CDR3 sequence (DNA): TGTGCCAGCAGCTTAGTAGCGGGGCTGGGTGAGCAGTTCTTC. Translating it yields CASSLVAGLGEQFF.

The rearrangement uses TRBV27 and TRBJ1-5; 10 nucleotides align to TRBD1. Unmatched junction bases numbered 2, after V lost 2 bases and J lost 4 bases. The CDR3 length is 15 residues. The germline CDR1 and CDR2 sequences are MNHEY and SMNVEV (reference sequence). The CDR3 DNA follows: TGTGCCAGCAGTTTAGGGACAGGGGAGAATCAGCCCCAGCATTTT. Translating gives CASSLGTGENQPQHF.

This chain uses TRBV10-3 with TRBJ2-2; a weak D match, TRBD2 (6 bases). CDR3 length: 12 amino acids. Germline CDR1 and CDR2: ENHRY and SYGVKD. Trimming left V 7 bases short and J 4 bases short, with 7 bases between. DNA of the CDR3: TGTGCCATCAAGGAGGGCACCGGGGAGCTGTTTTTT. Translating it yields CAIKEGTGELFF.

The chain links TRBV6-5 to TRBJ2-2; a weak D match, TRBD2 (7 bases). V shed 2 bases and J shed 5 bases, with 12 bases lying between them. The CDR3 sequence is 15 residues long. Per the germline V gene, CDR1 is MNHEY and CDR2 is SVGAGI. CDR3 DNA sequence: TGTGCCAGCAGTTACCGGGGGGCAGGGACCGGGGAGCTGTTTTTT. It codes for CASSYRGAGTGELFF.

This chain connects TRBV7-9 to TRBJ2-7; D remains unclear. The CDR3 extends over 12 amino acids. V was cut by 2 bases and J by 3 bases, with 5 bases left in between. CDR1 and CDR2 (germline): SEHNR, FQNEAQ (reference sequence). As DNA, the CDR3 is TGTGCCAGCAGCTTACAGAGCTACGAGCAGTACTTC. Its translation: CASSLQSYEQYF.

This clone was detected only once. The J gene is TRBJ2-2, the V gene TRBV3-1 (or the pseudogene TRBV3-2); TRBD2 agrees at 11 bases. Germline V gene data show CDR1 as LGHDT and CDR2 as YNNKEL (reference sequence). This CDR3 is 18 amino acids long. Trimming at V came to 1 base and at J to 7 bases, leaving 11 bases not matched to a gene. CDR3 in amino acids: CASSQVSSGRTFCGELFF. The CDR3 DNA is TGTGCCAGCAGCCAAGTGTCTAGCGGGAGGACTTTTTGCGGGGAGCTGTTTTTT.

V gene TRBV5-5 combines with J gene TRBJ2-1, with 9 nucleotides matching TRBD1. The germline CDR1 and CDR2 sequences are SGHKS and YYEKEE (reference sequence). V was clipped by 0 bases and J by 9 bases; unmatched bases: 4. This CDR3 spans 14 amino acids. The CDR3 spells CASSLGTGDLEQFF. CDR3 coding DNA: TGTGCCAGCAGCTTGGGGACAGGGGATCTTGAGCAGTTCTTC.

The genes are TRBV4-1 and TRBJ2-7; TRBD2 aligns across 12 bases. This CDR3 spans 18 amino acids. V lost 1 base and J lost 2; bases outside the gene matches: 9. Germline CDR1 reads MGHRA; CDR2 reads YSYEKL. The CDR3 sequence is CASSQVIGLAGPTYEQYF. The CDR3, as DNA: TGCGCCAGCAGCCAAGTTATAGGACTAGCGGGACCAACCTACGAGCAGTACTTC.

The chain joins TRBV5-4 to TRBJ1-2; D is perhaps TRBD1 (5 bases). Trimming took 4 bases from V and 6 from J, leaving 19 bases between them. The CDR3 extends over 15 amino acids. In germline, CDR1 is SGHNT, CDR2 YYREEE (reference sequence). The CDR3 DNA sequence: TGTGCCAGCAGCCGCCACGTGGGGGAGAGGGATGGCTACACCTTC. This translates into CASSRHVGERDGYTF.

The chain combines TRBV19 with TRBJ1-4, with D uncertain. V was pared by 5 bases and J by 5 bases, with 12 bases between. The length of the CDR3 is 14 residues. Looked up from germline, CDR1 is LNHDA and CDR2 is SQIVND (reference sequence). CDR3 DNA: TGTGCCAGTAGTTCGGGTCGAGCCAATGAAAAACTGTTTTTT. It yields the protein CASSSGRANEKLFF.

The rearrangement links TRBV9 to TRBJ2-2; TRBD2 matches 10 bases. Germline V CDR1 and CDR2: SGDLS, YYNGEE. CDR3 size: 17 residues. V lost 4 bases, J lost 1 base, and 7 bases stayed unmatched. Here the CDR3 reads CASSSPRLAGNTGELFF. In DNA, the CDR3 is TGTGCCAGCAGCTCCCCTCGACTAGCGGGGAACACCGGGGAGCTGTTTTTT.

This rearrangement joins TRBV29-1 to TRBJ2-2; possible D gene TRBD1, 6 bases. The CDR3 spans 13 residues. Germline assignment: CDR1 SQVTM and CDR2 ANQGSEA. Trimming took off 3 bases at V and 5 bases at J, with 10 bases between the two ends. CDR3 bases: TGCAGCGTTGACAGGGGAACGACCGGGGAGCTGTTTTTT. It specifies CSVDRGTTGELFF.